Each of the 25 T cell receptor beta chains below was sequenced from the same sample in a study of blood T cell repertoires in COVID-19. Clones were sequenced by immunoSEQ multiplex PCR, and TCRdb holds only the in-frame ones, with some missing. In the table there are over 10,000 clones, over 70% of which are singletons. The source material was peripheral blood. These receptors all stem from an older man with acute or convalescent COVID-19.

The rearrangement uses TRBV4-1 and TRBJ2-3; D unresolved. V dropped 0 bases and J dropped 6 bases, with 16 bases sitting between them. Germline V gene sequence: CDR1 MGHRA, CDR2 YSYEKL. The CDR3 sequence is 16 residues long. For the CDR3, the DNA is TGCGCCAGCAGCCAAGAAACCGGCCCCCCCGGGGATACGCAGTATTTT. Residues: CASSQETGPPGDTQYF.

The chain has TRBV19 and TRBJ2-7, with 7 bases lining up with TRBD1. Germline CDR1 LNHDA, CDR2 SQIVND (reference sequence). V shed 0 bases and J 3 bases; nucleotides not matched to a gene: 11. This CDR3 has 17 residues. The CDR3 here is CASSIDIPGQRHYEQYF. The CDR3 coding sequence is TGTGCCAGTAGTATAGATATTCCGGGACAGAGGCACTACGAGCAGTACTTC. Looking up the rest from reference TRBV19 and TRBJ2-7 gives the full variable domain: DGGITQSPKYLFRKEGQNVTLSCEQNLNHDAMYWYRQDPGQGLRLIYYSQIVNDFQKGDIAEGYSVSREKKESFPLTVTSAQKNPTAFYLCASSIDIPGQRHYEQYFGPGTRLTVT.

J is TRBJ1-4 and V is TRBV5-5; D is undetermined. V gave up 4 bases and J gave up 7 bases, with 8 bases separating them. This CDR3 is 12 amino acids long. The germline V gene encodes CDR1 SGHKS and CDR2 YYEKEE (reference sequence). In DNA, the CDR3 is TGTGCCAGCAGCGAGGCAGCTGAAAAACTGTTTTTT. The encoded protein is CASSEAAEKLFF.

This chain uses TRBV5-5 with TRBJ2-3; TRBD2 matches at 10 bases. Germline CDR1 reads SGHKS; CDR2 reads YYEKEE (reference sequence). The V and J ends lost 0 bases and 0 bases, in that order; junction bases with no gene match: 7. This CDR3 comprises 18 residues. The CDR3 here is CASSLGLAGVLSTDTQYF. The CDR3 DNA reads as TGTGCCAGCAGCTTGGGGCTAGCGGGAGTACTTAGCACAGATACGCAGTATTTT.

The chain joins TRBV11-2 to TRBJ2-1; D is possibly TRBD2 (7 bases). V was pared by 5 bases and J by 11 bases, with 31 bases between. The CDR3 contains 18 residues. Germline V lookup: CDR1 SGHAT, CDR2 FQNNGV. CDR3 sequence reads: CASSPALTGQVSGGQQFF. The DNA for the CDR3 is TGTGCCAGCAGCCCCGCATTGACCGGCCAGGTGTCGGGGGGCCAGCAGTTCTTC.

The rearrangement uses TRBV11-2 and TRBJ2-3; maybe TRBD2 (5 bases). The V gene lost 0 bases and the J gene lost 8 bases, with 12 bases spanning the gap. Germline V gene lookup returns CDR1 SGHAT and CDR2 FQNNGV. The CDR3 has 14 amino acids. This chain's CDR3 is CASSLDRALATQYF. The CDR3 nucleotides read TGTGCCAGCAGCTTAGATCGAGCGCTAGCTACGCAGTATTTT.

CDR3 loop: CASSFGPGVGYTF. In DNA form, the CDR3 reads TGTGCTTCCAGCTTCGGCCCCGGAGTCGGCTACACCTTC. The chain employs TRBV30 and TRBJ1-2; D is undetermined. CDR3 size: 13 residues. Per germline, CDR1 GTSNPN and CDR2 SVGIG (reference sequence).

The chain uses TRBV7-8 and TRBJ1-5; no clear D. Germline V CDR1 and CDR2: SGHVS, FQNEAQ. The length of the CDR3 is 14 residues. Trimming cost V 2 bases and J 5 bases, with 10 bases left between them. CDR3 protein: CASSLRESDQPQHF. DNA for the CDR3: TGTGCCAGCAGCTTAAGGGAGAGTGATCAGCCCCAGCATTTT.

This CDR3 reads CASSFGQPGNTEAFF. CDR3 nucleotide sequence: TGTGCCAGCAGCTTCGGTCAACCGGGGAACACTGAAGCTTTCTTT. This chain links TRBV5-4 with TRBJ1-1; no clear D. V lost 2 bases, J lost 1 base, and 12 bases lay in between. This CDR3 has 15 amino acids. The V gene's germline CDR1 is SGHNT and CDR2 YYREEE (reference sequence).

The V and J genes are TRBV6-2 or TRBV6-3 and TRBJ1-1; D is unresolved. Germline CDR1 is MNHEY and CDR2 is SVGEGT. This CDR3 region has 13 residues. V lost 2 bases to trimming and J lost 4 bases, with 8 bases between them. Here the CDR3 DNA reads TGTGCCAGCAGTTACACACGGAGCACTGAAGCTTTCTTT. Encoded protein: CASSYTRSTEAFF.

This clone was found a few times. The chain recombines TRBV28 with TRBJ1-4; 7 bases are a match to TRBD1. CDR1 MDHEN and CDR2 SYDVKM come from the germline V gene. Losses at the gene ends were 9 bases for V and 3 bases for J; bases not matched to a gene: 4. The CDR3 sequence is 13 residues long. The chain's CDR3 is CASWGQSNEKLFF. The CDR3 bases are TGTGCCAGTTGGGGACAGTCTAATGAAAAACTGTTTTTT.

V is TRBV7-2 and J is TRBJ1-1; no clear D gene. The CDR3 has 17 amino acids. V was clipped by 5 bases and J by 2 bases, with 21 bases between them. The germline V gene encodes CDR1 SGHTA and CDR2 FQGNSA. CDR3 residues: CASSDNSLGSFNTEAFF. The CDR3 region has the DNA TGTGCCAGCAGCGATAATAGCCTCGGCAGCTTTAACACTGAAGCTTTCTTT.

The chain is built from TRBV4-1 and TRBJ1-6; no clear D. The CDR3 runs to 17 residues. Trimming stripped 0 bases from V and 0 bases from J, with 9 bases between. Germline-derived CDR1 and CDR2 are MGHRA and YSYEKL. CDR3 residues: CASSQDQVRSYNSPLHF. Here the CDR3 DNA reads TGCGCCAGCAGCCAAGATCAGGTGCGCTCCTATAATTCACCCCTCCACTTT.

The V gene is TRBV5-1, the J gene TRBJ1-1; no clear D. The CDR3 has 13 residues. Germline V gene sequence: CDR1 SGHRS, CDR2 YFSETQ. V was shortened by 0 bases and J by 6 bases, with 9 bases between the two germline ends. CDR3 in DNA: TGCGCCAGCAGCTTGGCGGAGTTGGCTGAAGCTTTCTTT. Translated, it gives CASSLAELAEAFF.

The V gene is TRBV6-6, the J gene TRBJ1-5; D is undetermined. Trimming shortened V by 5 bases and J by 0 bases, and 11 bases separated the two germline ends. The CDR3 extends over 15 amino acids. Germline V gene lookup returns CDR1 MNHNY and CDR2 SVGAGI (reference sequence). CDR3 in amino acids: CASSNQEYSNQPQHF. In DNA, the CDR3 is TGTGCCAGCAGTAATCAGGAATATAGCAATCAGCCCCAGCATTTT.

CDR3: CASSLTQALSGNTIYF. CDR3 nucleotides: TGTGCCAGCAGTTTAACACAGGCACTCTCTGGAAACACCATATATTTT. The chain couples TRBV6-5 to TRBJ1-3, with TRBD1 as a possible D gene (5 bases). Germline-derived CDR1 and CDR2 are MNHEY and SVGAGI. The CDR3 covers 16 residues. Trimming took off 4 bases at V and 0 bases at J, with 13 bases between the two ends.

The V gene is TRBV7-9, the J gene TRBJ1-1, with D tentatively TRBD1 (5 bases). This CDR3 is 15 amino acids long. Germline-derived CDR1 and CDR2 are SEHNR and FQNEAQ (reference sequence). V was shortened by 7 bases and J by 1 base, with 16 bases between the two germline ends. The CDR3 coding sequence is TGTGCCAGCATCCTGGAACCGGGGGAGAACACTGAAGCTTTCTTT. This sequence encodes CASILEPGENTEAFF.

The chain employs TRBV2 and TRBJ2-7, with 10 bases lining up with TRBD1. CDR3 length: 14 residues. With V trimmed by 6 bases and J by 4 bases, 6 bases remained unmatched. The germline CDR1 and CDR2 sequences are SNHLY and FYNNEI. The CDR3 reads CASRERTGGYEQYF. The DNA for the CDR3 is TGTGCCAGCAGGGAGAGGACAGGGGGGTACGAGCAGTACTTC.

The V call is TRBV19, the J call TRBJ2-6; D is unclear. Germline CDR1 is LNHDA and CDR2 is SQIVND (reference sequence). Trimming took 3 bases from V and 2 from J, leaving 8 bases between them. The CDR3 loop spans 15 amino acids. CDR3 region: CASSMSTAGANVLTF. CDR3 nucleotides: TGTGCCAGTAGTATGTCCACGGCTGGGGCCAACGTCCTGACTTTC.

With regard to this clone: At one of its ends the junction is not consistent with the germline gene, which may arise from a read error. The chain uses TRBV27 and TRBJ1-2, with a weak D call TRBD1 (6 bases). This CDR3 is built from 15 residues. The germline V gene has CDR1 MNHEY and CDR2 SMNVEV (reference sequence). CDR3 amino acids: CASSLNPRGFYGYTF. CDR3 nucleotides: TGTGCCAGCAGTTTAAATCCTAGGGGGTTCTATGGTTACACCTTC.

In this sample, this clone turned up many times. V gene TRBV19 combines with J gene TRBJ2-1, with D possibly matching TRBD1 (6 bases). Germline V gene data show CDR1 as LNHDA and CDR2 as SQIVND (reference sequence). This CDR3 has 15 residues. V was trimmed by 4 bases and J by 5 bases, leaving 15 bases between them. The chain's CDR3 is CASSSTGLANNEQFF. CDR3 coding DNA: TGTGCCAGTAGTAGTACAGGGCTCGCCAACAATGAGCAGTTCTTC.

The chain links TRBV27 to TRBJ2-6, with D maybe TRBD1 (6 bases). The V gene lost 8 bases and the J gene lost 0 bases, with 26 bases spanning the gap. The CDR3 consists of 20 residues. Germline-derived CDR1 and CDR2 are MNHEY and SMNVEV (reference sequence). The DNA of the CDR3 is TGTGCCAGCGCGAAAGGGGGTGCTTATCTGCTTAGCTCTGGGGCCAACGTCCTGACTTTC. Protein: CASAKGGAYLLSSGANVLTF.

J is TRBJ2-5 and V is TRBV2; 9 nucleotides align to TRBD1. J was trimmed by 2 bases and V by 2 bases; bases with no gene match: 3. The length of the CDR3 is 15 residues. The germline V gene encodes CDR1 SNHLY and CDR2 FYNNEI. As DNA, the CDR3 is TGTGCCAGCAGTGAAAACAGGGGGCAACAAGAGACCCAGTACTTC. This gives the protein CASSENRGQQETQYF.

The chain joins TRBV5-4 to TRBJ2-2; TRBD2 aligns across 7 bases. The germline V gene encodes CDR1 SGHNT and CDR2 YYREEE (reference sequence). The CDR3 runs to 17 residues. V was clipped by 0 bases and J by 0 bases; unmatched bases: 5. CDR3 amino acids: CASSLDMGGANTGELFF. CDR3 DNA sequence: TGTGCCAGCAGCTTGGATATGGGGGGGGCGAACACCGGGGAGCTGTTTTTT.

The CDR3 region is CASSESGNTGELFF. The CDR3 region has the DNA TGTGCCAGCAGTGAATCAGGGAACACCGGGGAGCTGTTTTTT. V gene TRBV6-1 combines with J gene TRBJ2-2; no reliable D call. The CDR3 runs 14 residues. V was trimmed by 2 bases and J by 1 base, leaving 5 bases between them. Germline CDR1 is MNHNS and CDR2 is SASEGT.